This TCR beta chain came from a study of T cell changes during pregnancy in multiple sclerosis. Sequencing used immunoSEQ multiplex PCR; TCRdb keeps in-frame clones, though not all of them. The table lists some 60,000 clones, just under 95% of them singletons. After removal of 2 bases from V and 0 bases from J, the junction contained 7 bases not matched to a gene. Germline loops: CDR1 SGHTA, CDR2 FQGNSA. The CDR3 length is 16 residues. The sequence was obtained from a female donor with multiple sclerosis, enrolled in a pregnancy study. J is TRBJ2-7 and V is TRBV7-2, with 7 bases that match TRBD2. Sequenced here: CD4+ T cells from peripheral blood mononuclear cells, sampled before pregnancy. The DNA for the CDR3 is TGTGCCAGCAGCTTACAGGGAGGGAGGCCCTCCTACGAGCAGTACTTC. Its protein product is CASSLQGGRPSYEQYF.